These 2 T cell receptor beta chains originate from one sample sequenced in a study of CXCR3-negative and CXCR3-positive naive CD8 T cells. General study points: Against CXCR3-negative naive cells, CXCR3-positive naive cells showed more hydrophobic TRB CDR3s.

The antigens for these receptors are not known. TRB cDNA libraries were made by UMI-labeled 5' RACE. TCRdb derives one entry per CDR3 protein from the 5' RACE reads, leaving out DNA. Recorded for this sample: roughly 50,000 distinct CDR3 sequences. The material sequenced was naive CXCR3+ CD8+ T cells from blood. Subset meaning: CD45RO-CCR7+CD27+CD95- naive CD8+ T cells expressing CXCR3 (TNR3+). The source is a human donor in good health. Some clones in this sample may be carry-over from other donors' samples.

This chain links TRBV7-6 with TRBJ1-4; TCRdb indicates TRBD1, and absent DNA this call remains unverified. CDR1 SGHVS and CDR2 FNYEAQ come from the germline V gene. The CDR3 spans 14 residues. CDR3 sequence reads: CASSLGGVSEKLFF.

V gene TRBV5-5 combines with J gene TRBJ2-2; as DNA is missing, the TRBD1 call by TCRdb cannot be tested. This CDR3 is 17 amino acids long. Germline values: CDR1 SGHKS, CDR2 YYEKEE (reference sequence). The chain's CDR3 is CASGRGPHSSNTGELFF.